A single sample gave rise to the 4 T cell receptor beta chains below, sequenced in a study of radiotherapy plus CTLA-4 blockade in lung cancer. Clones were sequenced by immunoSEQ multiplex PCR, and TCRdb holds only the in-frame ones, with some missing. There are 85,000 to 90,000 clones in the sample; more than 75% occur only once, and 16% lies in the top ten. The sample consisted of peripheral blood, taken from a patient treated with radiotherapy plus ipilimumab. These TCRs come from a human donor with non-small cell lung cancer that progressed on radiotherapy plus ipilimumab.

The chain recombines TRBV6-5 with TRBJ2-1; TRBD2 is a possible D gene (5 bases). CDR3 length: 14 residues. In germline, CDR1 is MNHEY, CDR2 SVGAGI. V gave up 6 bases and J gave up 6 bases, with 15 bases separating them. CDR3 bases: TGTGCCAGCAGCCTAGGACTTTCCCCCAATGAGCAGTTCTTC. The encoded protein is CASSLGLSPNEQFF.

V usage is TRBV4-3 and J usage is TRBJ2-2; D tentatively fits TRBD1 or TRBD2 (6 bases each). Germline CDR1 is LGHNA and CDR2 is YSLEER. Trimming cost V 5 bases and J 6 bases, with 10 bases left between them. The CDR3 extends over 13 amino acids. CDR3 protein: CASSDGGPGELFF. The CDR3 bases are TGCGCCAGCAGCGACGGGGGCCCCGGGGAGCTGTTTTTT.

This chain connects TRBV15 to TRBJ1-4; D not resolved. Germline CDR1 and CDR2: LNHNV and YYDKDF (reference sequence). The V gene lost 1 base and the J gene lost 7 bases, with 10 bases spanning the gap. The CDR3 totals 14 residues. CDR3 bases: TGTGCCACCAGCAGAGCCCCCGGAAGTGAAAAACTGTTTTTT. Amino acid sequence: CATSRAPGSEKLFF.

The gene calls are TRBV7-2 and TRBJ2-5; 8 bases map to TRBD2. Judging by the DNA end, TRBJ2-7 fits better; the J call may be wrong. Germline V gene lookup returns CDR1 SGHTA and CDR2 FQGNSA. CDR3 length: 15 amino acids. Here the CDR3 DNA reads TGTGCCAGCAGCTTAAGGGCGGGAGGTAACTACGAGCAGTACTTC. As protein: CASSLRAGGNYEQYF.